Presented here are 8 T cell receptor beta chains from one specimen sequenced in a study of T cells in Graves' hyperthyroidism and ophthalmopathy (dated by TCRdb to the late 2010s). The library was prepared using multiplex PCR. The sequencing machine was an Illumina HiSeq 2000. The TCR beta CDR3 regions were amplified from the RNA transcripts. The TCR CDR3 was subjected to a first round of RT-PCR using the HTBI primer set and the Qiagen OneStep RT-PCR kit. Using fastp trimming at Q25 and MiXCR clonotype assembly, TCRdb reanalyzed the public sequencing data and kept in-frame beta chains. Under each unique CDR3 protein, matching rows form one entry showing the most common genes and DNA. This sample gives about 500,000 distinct CDR3 sequences in total; 15% to 20% of them show up just once. The ten top clones hold 25% to 30% of the sample. Sequencing used blood. These receptors originate from a woman in her 30s with Graves' ophthalmopathy.

The sample holds many counts of this clonotype. The V and J genes are TRBV20-1 and TRBJ2-7; 9 nucleotides align to TRBD2. V lost 0 bases, J lost 3 bases, and 9 bases stayed unmatched. The CDR3 spans 16 residues. The germline CDR1 and CDR2 sequences are DFQATT and SNEGSKA (reference sequence). The CDR3 sequence is CSARDLGISGGYEQYF. The DNA for the CDR3 is TGCAGTGCTAGAGATCTCGGAATTAGCGGGGGCTACGAGCAGTACTTC.

This clonotype has only a few counts. The chain employs TRBV7-3 and TRBJ2-3; maybe TRBD2 (6 bases). This CDR3 contains 17 residues. Germline V lookup: CDR1 SGHTA, CDR2 FQGTGA. Trimming stripped 1 base from V and 4 bases from J, with 18 bases between. This CDR3 reads CASSLRAAGGPADTQYF. CDR3 in DNA: TGTGCCAGCAGCTTAAGAGCGGCAGGAGGGCCCGCAGATACGCAGTATTTT.

The sample holds many counts of this clonotype. The V gene is TRBV5-5, the J gene TRBJ1-6; possibly TRBD1 for D (5 bases). CDR1 is SGHKS, CDR2 YYEKEE, per germline (reference sequence). V was cut by 4 bases and J by 10 bases, with 18 bases left in between. The CDR3 length is 15 residues. CDR3 region: CASSGVDSLGSPLHF. CDR3 nucleotide sequence: TGTGCCAGCAGCGGGGTTGACAGTCTTGGATCACCCCTCCACTTT. Filled out from reference TRBV5-5 and TRBJ1-6, the complete variable domain reads DAGVTQSPTHLIKTRGQQVTLRCSPISGHKSVSWYQQVLGQGPQFIFQYYEKEERGRGNFPDRFSARQFPNYSSELNVNALLLGDSALYLCASSGVDSLGSPLHFGNGTRLTVT.

This clonotype was picked up many times. The chain uses TRBV11-2 and TRBJ2-7; 9 bases agree with TRBD2. Germline V gives CDR1 SGHAT, CDR2 FQNNGV. The CDR3 is made up of 14 amino acids. J was trimmed by 4 bases and V by 4 bases; bases with no gene match: 5. The chain's CDR3 is CASSYLAGRYEQYF. The CDR3 nucleotides are TGTGCCAGCAGCTACCTAGCGGGACGGTACGAGCAGTACTTC.

A few counts support this clonotype. The chain combines TRBV6-4 with TRBJ2-1; D is undetermined. V was shortened by 4 bases and J by 5 bases, with 9 bases between the two germline ends. Germline V lookup: CDR1 MRHNA, CDR2 SNTAGT. This CDR3 is built from 13 residues. For the CDR3, the DNA is TGTGCCAGCAGTGGAAGCGACCACAATGAGCAGTTCTTC. Translating it yields CASSGSDHNEQFF.

V gene TRBV5-4 combines with J gene TRBJ2-5; D perhaps matches TRBD1 (7 bases). V was pared by 6 bases and J by 5 bases, with 23 bases between. Germline V CDR1 and CDR2: SGHNT, YYREEE (reference sequence). This CDR3 has 16 residues. CDR3 nucleotide sequence: TGTGCCAGCACCTCAGGGCGCAGGGGGGCTGGGGAGACCCAGTACTTC. Translated, it gives CASTSGRRGAGETQYF. The complete variable domain, with remaining parts taken from reference TRBV5-4 and TRBJ2-5, reads ETGVTQSPTHLIKTRGQQVTLRCSSQSGHNTVSWYQQALGQGPQFIFQYYREEENGRGNFPPRFSGLQFPNYSSELNVNALELDDSALYLCASTSGRRGAGETQYFGPGTRLLVL.

This clonotype came up many times. This rearrangement joins TRBV20-1 to TRBJ2-7; D is ambiguous. The V end lost 6 bases, the J end lost 0 bases, and 12 bases lay between the germline ends. Germline CDR1 and CDR2: DFQATT and SNEGSKA (reference sequence). The CDR3 totals 13 residues. CDR3 in amino acids: CSAPSASSYEQYF. CDR3 nucleotides: TGCAGTGCCCCGAGCGCGAGCTCCTACGAGCAGTACTTC.

This clonotype was seen ten or more times. This chain links TRBV6-2 or TRBV6-3 with TRBJ2-1; 9 bases line up with TRBD1. With V trimmed by 6 bases and J by 5 bases, 17 bases remained unmatched. Germline lookup yields CDR1 MNHEY and CDR2 SVGEGT. The CDR3 runs 18 residues. CDR3 nucleotide sequence: TGTGCCAGCAGCCTCACAACAGGGGGCCATCAAAACAACAATGAGCAGTTCTTC. It translates to CASSLTTGGHQNNNEQFF.